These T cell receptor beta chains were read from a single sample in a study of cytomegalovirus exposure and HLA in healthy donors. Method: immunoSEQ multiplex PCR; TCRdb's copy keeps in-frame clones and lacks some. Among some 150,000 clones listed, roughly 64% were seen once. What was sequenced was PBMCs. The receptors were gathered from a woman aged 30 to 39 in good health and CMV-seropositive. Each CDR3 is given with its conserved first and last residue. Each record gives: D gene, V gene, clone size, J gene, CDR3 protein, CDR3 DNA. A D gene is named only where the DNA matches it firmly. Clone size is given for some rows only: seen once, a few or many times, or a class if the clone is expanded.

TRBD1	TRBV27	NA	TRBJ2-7	CASSFVSGGYEQYF	TGTGCCAGCAGTTTTGTGTCAGGGGGCTACGAGCAGTACTTC
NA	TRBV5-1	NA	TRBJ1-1	CASSLYRAIQTEAFF	TGCGCCAGCAGCTTGTACAGGGCAATTCAGACTGAAGCTTTCTTT
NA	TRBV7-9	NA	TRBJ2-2	CASSLARLTGEFAAGELFF	TGTGCCAGCAGCTTAGCGAGATTAACAGGTGAATTTGCGGCCGGGGAGCTGTTTTTT
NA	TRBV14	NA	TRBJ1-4	CASSQRDYYTDPTNEKLFF	TGTGCCAGCAGCCAGCGGGACTACTACACTGACCCAACTAATGAAAAACTGTTTTTT
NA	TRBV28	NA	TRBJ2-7	CASSLTRALTYEQYF	TGTGCCAGCAGTTTAACCAGGGCCCTTACTTACGAGCAGTACTTC
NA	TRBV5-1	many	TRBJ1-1	CASSLGQSNTEAFF	TGCGCCAGCAGCTTGGGACAGTCGAACACTGAAGCTTTCTTT
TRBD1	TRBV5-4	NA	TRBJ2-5	CASSFTGGEETQYF	TGTGCCAGCAGCTTCACAGGGGGCGAAGAGACCCAGTACTTC
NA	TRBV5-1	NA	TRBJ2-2	CASSPFQGPAGELFF	TGCGCCAGCAGCCCCTTCCAGGGGCCCGCCGGGGAGCTGTTTTTT
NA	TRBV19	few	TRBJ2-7	CASISGEFYEQYF	TGTGCCAGTATTTCCGGGGAGTTCTACGAGCAGTACTTC
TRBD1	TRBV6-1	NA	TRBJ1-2	CASSRDSIYSYGYTF	TGTGCCAGCAGCAGGGACAGTATTTATTCTTATGGCTACACCTTC
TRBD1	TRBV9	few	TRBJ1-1	CASSKFGQGNTEAFF	TGTGCCAGCAGCAAATTTGGACAGGGGAACACTGAAGCTTTCTTT
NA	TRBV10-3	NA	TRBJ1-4	CAISGGLNEKLFF	TGTGCCATCAGTGGGGGGCTTAATGAAAAACTGTTTTTT
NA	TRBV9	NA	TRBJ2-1	CASSVALAQGHNEQFF	TGTGCCAGCAGCGTAGCTCTCGCGCAGGGTCACAATGAGCAGTTCTTC
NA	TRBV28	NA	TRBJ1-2	CASGVRQGIGGYTF	TGTGCCAGCGGGGTACGGCAGGGCATCGGTGGCTACACCTTC
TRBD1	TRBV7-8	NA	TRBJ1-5	CASSFRQGDQPQHF	TGTGCCAGCAGCTTCCGACAGGGGGACCAGCCCCAGCATTTT
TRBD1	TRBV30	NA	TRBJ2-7	CAWSPSRVYGQGAYEQYF	TGTGCCTGGAGTCCTAGTAGGGTGTATGGGCAGGGGGCCTACGAGCAGTACTTC
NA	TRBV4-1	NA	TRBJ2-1	CASSQEQGSNEQFF	TGCGCCAGCAGCCAAGAACAAGGGAGCAATGAGCAGTTCTTC
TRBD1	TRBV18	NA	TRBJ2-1	CASSPPGTGGDEQFF	TGTGCCAGCTCACCACCCGGGACAGGGGGAGATGAGCAGTTCTTC
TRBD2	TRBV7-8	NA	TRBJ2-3	CASSLARLAGITDTQYF	TGTGCCAGCAGCTTAGCTCGGCTAGCGGGGATCACAGATACGCAGTATTTT
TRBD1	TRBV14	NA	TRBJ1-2	CASSRVTQGGGYTF	TGTGCCAGCAGCCGAGTGACACAGGGGGGAGGCTACACCTTC
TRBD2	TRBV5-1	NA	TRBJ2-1	CASNSGRYNEQFF	TGCGCCAGCAATAGCGGGAGGTACAATGAGCAGTTCTTC
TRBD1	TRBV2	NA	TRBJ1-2	CATFGQDRGYGYTF	TGTGCCACCTTTGGACAGGATCGGGGCTATGGCTACACCTTC
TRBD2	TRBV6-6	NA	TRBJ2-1	CASSSAGVRSYNEQFF	TGTGCCAGCAGCTCAGCGGGGGTTCGCTCCTACAATGAGCAGTTCTTC
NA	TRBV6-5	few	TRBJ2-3	CASYSTDTQYF	TGTGCCAGCTATAGCACAGATACGCAGTATTTT
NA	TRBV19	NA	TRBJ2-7	CASSPSGIYEQYF	TGTGCCAGTAGTCCGTCAGGGATTTACGAGCAGTACTTC